Described below is a single T cell receptor (beta chain) sequence and its context. This clonotype was detected a few times. Its specific antigen is unknown. Per-base quality was not reported, and no clone a single base away is much larger than it. The source of the sample is a study of CD8 T cells in ankylosing spondylitis (TCRdb year 2017). Context from the whole study: The study set out to find disease-linked TCR variants by profiling T cell receptor beta repertoires in ankylosing spondylitis patients and healthy donors. The full study cohort comprised about 24 ankylosing spondylitis patients and around 100 healthy donors. Peripheral blood was sampled, and synovial fluid was additionally collected from ankylosing spondylitis patients.

Trimming takes 2 bases from V and 9 bases from J, and the germline ends sit 10 bases apart. CDR1 is given as SGHAT and CDR2 as FQNNGV, both from the germline V gene. Inclusive of the bounding cysteine and phenylalanine, the CDR3 is 12 residues long. This entry keeps only the CDR3 DNA: 36 bases, framed from base 1. What the study reported, not specific to this receptor: The disease-linked clones were reported as significantly enriched in matched synovial fluid samples from ankylosing spondylitis patients. Some TCR beta motif variants had previously been reported in synovial fluid and blood of reactive arthritis patients, which suggested common disease-initiation mechanisms. A TCR beta motif made up of several highly homologous amino acid variants appeared to be characteristic of blood from ankylosing spondylitis patients. The disease-linked clones showed a CD8+ phenotype and occurred at relatively low frequencies in peripheral blood.

This sample was sequenced with an Illumina HiSeq 2500. Quantitative 5'-RACE with molecular barcodes was used to prepare TCR beta libraries. Processing in the source paper ran as follows. To identify disease-linked TCR variants, a new computational method was used, one built on a probabilistic model of VDJ rearrangement. The public reads were run again by TCRdb, first through fastp at Q25 and then through MiXCR, and only productive beta chains were kept. Duplicate CDR3 protein sequences are folded into a single record with the most common DNA and genes. The V and J calls come from TCRdb's annotation, not from the publication. In all, the sample holds approximately 300,000 distinct CDR3 sequences, and around 7.6% of those were seen once. The top ten hold roughly 15% of the sample.

This TCR derives from a male donor with ankylosing spondylitis. The chain links TRBV11-2 with TRBJ2-5; no D gene can be assigned with confidence. Sequencing used blood, either unsorted or a sorted T cell fraction (not recorded which). In nucleotides, the sequence is TGTGCCAGCAGCTTAACCACCCCGTCCCAGTACTTC. Its protein reads: CASSLTTPSQYF.